These T cell receptor beta chains were read from a single sample in a study of cytomegalovirus exposure and HLA in healthy donors. Here immunoSEQ multiplex PCR was the method, and the copy in TCRdb shows in-frame clones only, minus some. The table has roughly 100,000 clones, around four fifths seen once; the top ten hold just over 2.5%. The source material was PBMCs. These receptors were obtained from a man aged 35-49 years in good health and CMV-seronegative. CDR3s include the opening cysteine and the closing phenylalanine or tryptophan. D genes are given only for firm matches. The size of a clone is reported for some rows only, either as once, few or many, or as a class for expanded clones.

>TRBV6-6|-|TRBJ1-1|-
TGTGCCAGCAGATCCCTCGCGGCCACTGAAGCTTTCTTT
CASRSLAATEAFF
>TRBV5-1|-|TRBJ1-1|TRBD1
TGCGCCAGCAGCCCGGACAGGTTAAACACTGAAGCTTTCTTT
CASSPDRLNTEAFF
>TRBV15|once|TRBJ1-2|-
TGTGCCACCAGCAGAGATCTGATGGGGGCGCGAATACAGTATGGCTACACCTTC
CATSRDLMGARIQYGYTF
>TRBV7-6|-|TRBJ2-1|TRBD2
TGTGCCAGCAGCTTAGTACCTGGGAGGGGATACAATGAGCAGTTCTTC
CASSLVPGRGYNEQFF
>TRBV6-4|once|TRBJ1-2|TRBD1
TGTGCCAGCAGTGACTCAGGGCAGGGGGCTCGAAGCGGCTACACCTTC
CASSDSGQGARSGYTF
>TRBV18|-|TRBJ2-7|TRBD1
TGTGCCAGCTCAGCACAACAGGGGACAGTCTACGAGCAGTACTTC
CASSAQQGTVYEQYF
>TRBV6-5|-|TRBJ2-7|-
TGTGCCAGCAGTTCTGACAGGATGGTCGACGAGCAGTACTTC
CASSSDRMVDEQYF
>TRBV11-2|few|TRBJ1-2|TRBD1
TGTGCCAGCAGCCACAATACAGGGGACTATGGCTACACCTTC
CASSHNTGDYGYTF
>TRBV7-3|-|TRBJ2-7|-
TGTGCCAGCTCAACCCGCCCTGGGAGCTCCTACGAGCAGTACTTC
CASSTRPGSSYEQYF
>TRBV6-1|-|TRBJ2-5|TRBD2
TGTGCCAGCAGTCCCCAACTAGCGGGACAAGAGACCCAGTACTTC
CASSPQLAGQETQYF
>TRBV10-1|-|TRBJ2-3|TRBD2
TGCGCCAGCAGTCGGACTAGCGGCACAGATACGCAGTATTTT
CASSRTSGTDTQYF
>TRBV10-3|-|TRBJ2-5|TRBD2
TGTGCCATCAGGGGGGGACTAGCGGGGCAAGAGACCCAGTACTTC
CAIRGGLAGQETQYF
>TRBV7-6|once|TRBJ2-1|TRBD2
TGTGCAGGAGAGACGGGGGGTTTTGAGCAGTTCTTC
CAGETGGFEQFF
>TRBV5-4|few|TRBJ1-5|TRBD1
TGTGCCAGCAGCTTGGGGACAGGCAGCAATCAGCCCCAGCATTTT
CASSLGTGSNQPQHF
>TRBV7-3|once|TRBJ2-2|-
TGTGCCAGCAGCCCTAGGATCAGGGACACCGGGGAGCTGTTTTTT
CASSPRIRDTGELFF
>TRBV7-2|-|TRBJ2-3|-
TGTGCCAGCAGCTTAGCGGGTGGGGCCGTAGATACGCAGTATTTT
CASSLAGGAVDTQYF
>TRBV10-3|-|TRBJ2-6|-
TGTGCCTCCGGACACCAGAACACTGGGGCCAACGTCCTGACTTTC
CASGHQNTGANVLTF
>TRBV5-1|-|TRBJ2-5|TRBD1
TGCGCCAGCAGCCCTTTGGGGGGACAGGTTGGGGAGACCCAGTACTTC
CASSPLGGQVGETQYF
>TRBV28|few|TRBJ1-1|TRBD1
TGTGCCAGCAGGCTGACAGGGACGAACACTGAAGCTTTCTTT
CASRLTGTNTEAFF
>TRBV7-2|-|TRBJ2-3|-
TGTGCCAGCAGCCTGGCCAGATCCACAGATACGCAGTATTTT
CASSLARSTDTQYF
>TRBV5-6|-|TRBJ2-7|-
TGTGCCAGCAGCTCTTTCGACAGGACCAAGCCCTACGAGCAGTACTTC
CASSSFDRTKPYEQYF
>TRBV27|-|TRBJ1-1|TRBD1
TGTGCCAGCAGCCCTGGGACAGGGGGCCGTGGCACTGAAGCTTTCTTT
CASSPGTGGRGTEAFF
>TRBV7-9|-|TRBJ2-1|-
TGTTCCAGCAGCTTAGGGCCGGGTGAGCAGTTCTTC
CSSSLGPGEQFF
>TRBV6-1|-|TRBJ2-7|TRBD1
TGTGCCAGCAGTGAAGCTCCCGACAGGGGCTACGAGCAGTACTTC
CASSEAPDRGYEQYF
>TRBV14|-|TRBJ2-7|TRBD1
TGTGCCAGCAGTCCCGGGACAGCGTACCACGAGCAGTACTTC
CASSPGTAYHEQYF
>TRBV25-1|-|TRBJ1-4|TRBD1
TGTGCCAGCTCAGGACAGGGTAGGGAAAAACTGTTTTTT
CASSGQGREKLFF
>TRBV10-3|once|TRBJ2-5|-
TGTGCCATCAGTGAATCACAGGGAGAGACCCAGTACTTC
CAISESQGETQYF
>TRBV5-5|-|TRBJ2-3|TRBD2
TGTGCCAGCAGCTTGGGTAGACTAGCGGGGGGCACAGATACGCAGTATTTT
CASSLGRLAGGTDTQYF
>TRBV18|-|TRBJ1-2|TRBD1
TGTGCCAGCTCATTGGGACAGGGCAACGACTATGGCTACACCTTC
CASSLGQGNDYGYTF
>TRBV5-1|-|TRBJ1-3|-
TGCGCCAGCAGCTTGGAATCGGGCTCTGGAAACACCATATATTTT
CASSLESGSGNTIYF
>TRBV5-4|few|TRBJ1-2|TRBD1
TGTGCCAGCAGCTTGTGGGGACAGGGTCATAACTATGGCTACACCTTC
CASSLWGQGHNYGYTF
>TRBV6-1|once|TRBJ1-4|TRBD1
TGTGCCAGCAGTCAGGACAGGGGGTCGGATGAAAAACTGTTTTTT
CASSQDRGSDEKLFF
>TRBV6-6|-|TRBJ2-3|TRBD2
TGTGCCAGCAGATTAGAGCGGGGGCGGGAAGATACGCAGTATTTT
CASRLERGREDTQYF
>TRBV7-2|-|TRBJ2-4|TRBD2
TGTGCCAGCAGTTCTAGCGGGGGGGCGACCAAAAACATTCAGTACTTC
CASSSSGGATKNIQYF
>TRBV7-9|-|TRBJ2-7|TRBD1
TGTGCCAGCAGCCCCACCTCTGGGACAGGAAACTACGAGCAGTACTTC
CASSPTSGTGNYEQYF
>TRBV12-5|-|TRBJ2-1|TRBD2
TGTGCTAGTGGTTCCCGACTAGCTAGCAATGAGCAGTTCTTC
CASGSRLASNEQFF
>TRBV9|-|TRBJ2-3|TRBD2
TGTGCCAGCAGCTTAAGTCCTAGCGGGGGCGGGTATACGCAGTATTTT
CASSLSPSGGGYTQYF
>TRBV7-9|-|TRBJ1-1|-
TGTGCCAGCAGCTTCCTGGGGCTCGAAGCTTTCTTT
CASSFLGLEAFF